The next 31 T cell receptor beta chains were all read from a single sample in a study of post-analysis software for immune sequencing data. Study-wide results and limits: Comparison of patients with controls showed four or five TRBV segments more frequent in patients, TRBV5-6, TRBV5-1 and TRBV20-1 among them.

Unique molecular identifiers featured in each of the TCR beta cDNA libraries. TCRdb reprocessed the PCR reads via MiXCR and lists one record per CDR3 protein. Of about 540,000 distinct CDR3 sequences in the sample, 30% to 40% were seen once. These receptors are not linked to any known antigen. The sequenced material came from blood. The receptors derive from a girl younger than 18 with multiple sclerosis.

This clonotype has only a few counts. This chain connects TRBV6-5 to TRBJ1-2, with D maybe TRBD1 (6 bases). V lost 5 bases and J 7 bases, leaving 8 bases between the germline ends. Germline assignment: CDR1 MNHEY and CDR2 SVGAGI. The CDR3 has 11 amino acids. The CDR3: CASSRGIGYTF. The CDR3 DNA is TGTGCCAGCAGTAGGGGGATTGGCTACACCTTC.

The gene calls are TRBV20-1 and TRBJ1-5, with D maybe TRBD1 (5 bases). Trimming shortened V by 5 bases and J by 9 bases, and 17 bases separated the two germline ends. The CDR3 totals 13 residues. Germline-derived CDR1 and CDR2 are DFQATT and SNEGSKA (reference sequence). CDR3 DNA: TGCAGTGCTCAGCGGGACCCAGTGGGGCCCCAGCATTTT. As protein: CSAQRDPVGPQHF.

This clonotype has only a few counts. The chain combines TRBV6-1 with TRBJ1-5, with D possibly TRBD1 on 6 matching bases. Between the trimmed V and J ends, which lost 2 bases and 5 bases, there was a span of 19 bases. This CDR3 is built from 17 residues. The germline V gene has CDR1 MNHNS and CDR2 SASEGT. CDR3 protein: CASSEQGPSPGDQPQHF. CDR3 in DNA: TGTGCCAGCAGTGAACAGGGGCCTTCCCCTGGAGATCAGCCCCAGCATTTT.

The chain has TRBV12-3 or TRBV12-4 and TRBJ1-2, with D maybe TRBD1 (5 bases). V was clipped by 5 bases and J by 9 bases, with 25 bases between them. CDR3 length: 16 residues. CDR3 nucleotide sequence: TGTGCCAGCAGTCCAGACGGGCTGGGGCAGTCTTTGCGCTACACCTTC. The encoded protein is CASSPDGLGQSLRYTF.

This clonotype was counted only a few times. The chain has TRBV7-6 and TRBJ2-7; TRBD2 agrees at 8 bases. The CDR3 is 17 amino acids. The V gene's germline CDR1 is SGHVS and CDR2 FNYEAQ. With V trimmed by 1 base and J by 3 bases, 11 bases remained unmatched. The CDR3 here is CASSLGPGGGQYYEQYF. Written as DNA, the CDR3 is TGTGCCAGCAGCTTAGGTCCGGGCGGGGGGCAGTACTACGAGCAGTACTTC.

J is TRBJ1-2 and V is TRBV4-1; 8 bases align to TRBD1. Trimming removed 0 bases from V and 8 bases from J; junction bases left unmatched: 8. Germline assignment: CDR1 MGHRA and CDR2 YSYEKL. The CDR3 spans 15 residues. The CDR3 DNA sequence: TGCGCCAGCAGCCAAGAGGCCAGGGGGCTGGGGGGCTACACCTTC. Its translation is CASSQEARGLGGYTF.

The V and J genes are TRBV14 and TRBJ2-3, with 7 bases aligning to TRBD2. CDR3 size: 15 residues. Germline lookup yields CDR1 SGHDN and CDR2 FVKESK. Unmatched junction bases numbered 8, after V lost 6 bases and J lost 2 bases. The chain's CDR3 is CASRPRGEPTDTQYF. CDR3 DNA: TGTGCCAGCAGACCACGGGGGGAACCCACAGATACGCAGTATTTT.

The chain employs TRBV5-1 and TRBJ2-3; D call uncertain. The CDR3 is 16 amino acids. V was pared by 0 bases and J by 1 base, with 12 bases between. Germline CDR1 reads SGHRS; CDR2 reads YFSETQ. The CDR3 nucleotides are TGCGCCAGCAGCTTGGTGGGGAATGCCGGCACAGATACGCAGTATTTT. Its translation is CASSLVGNAGTDTQYF.

The CDR3 region has the DNA TGCAGTGCTTCACAAATAGCGGGGGGGCCGGATGAGCAGTTCTTC. This sequence encodes CSASQIAGGPDEQFF. V is TRBV20-1 and J is TRBJ2-1, with 11 bases aligning to TRBD2. Trimming took 5 bases from V and 8 from J; bases not matched to a gene: 11. The CDR3 has 15 residues. Per the germline V gene, CDR1 is DFQATT and CDR2 is SNEGSKA (reference sequence).

The DNA for the CDR3 is TGTGCCAGCAGCCCTAGGCCGGGACGGAACTATGGCTACACCTTC. Translation gives CASSPRPGRNYGYTF. The chain employs TRBV11-2 and TRBJ1-2; tentative D call: TRBD1 (5 bases). There are 15 residues in the CDR3. The V gene's germline CDR1 is SGHAT and CDR2 FQNNGV. V was cut by 5 bases and J by 2 bases, with 15 bases left in between.

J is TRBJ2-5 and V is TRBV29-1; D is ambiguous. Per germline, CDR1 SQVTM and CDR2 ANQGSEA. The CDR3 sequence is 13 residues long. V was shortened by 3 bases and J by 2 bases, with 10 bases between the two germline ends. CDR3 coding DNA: TGCAGCGTTGATTGGCAGGAGCAAGAGACCCAGTACTTC. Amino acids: CSVDWQEQETQYF.

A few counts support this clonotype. The CDR3 bases are TGCAGTGCTAGAGTAGTAGCGGGGGGTTCCTACGAGCAGTACTTC. Its translation: CSARVVAGGSYEQYF. The V gene is TRBV20-1, the J gene TRBJ2-7, with TRBD2 identical over 10 bases. V lost 1 base and J lost 1; bases outside the gene matches: 4. The length of the CDR3 is 15 residues. Germline V gives CDR1 DFQATT, CDR2 SNEGSKA (reference sequence).

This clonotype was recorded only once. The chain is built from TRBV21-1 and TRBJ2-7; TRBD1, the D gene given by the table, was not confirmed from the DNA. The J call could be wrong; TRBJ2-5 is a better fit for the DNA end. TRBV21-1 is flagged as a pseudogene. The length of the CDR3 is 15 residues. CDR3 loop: CASSRRQGKTKTQYF. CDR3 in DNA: TGTGCCAGCAGCAGGCGACAGGGCAAGACGAAGACCCAGTACTTC.

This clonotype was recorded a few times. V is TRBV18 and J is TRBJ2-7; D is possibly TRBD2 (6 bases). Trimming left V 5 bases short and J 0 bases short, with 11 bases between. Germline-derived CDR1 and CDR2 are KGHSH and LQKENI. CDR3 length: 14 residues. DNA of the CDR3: TGTGCCAGCTCAGGAGGGCTCTACTCCTACGAGCAGTACTTC. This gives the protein CASSGGLYSYEQYF.

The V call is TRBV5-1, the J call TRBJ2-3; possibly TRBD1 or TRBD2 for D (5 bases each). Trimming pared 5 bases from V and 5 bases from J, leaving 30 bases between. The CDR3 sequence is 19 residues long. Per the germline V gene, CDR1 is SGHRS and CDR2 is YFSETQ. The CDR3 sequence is CASRPSFAGPGLGGDTQYF. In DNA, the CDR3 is TGCGCCAGCAGACCTTCATTCGCAGGCCCAGGGTTAGGAGGAGATACGCAGTATTTT.

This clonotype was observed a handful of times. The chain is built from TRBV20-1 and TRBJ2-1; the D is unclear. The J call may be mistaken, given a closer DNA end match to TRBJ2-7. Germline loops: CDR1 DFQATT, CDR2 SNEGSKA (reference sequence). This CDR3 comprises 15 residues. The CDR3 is CSARTGLRDRYEQYF. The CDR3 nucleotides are TGCAGTGCTAGAACCGGCTTACGTGATCGATACGAGCAGTACTTC.

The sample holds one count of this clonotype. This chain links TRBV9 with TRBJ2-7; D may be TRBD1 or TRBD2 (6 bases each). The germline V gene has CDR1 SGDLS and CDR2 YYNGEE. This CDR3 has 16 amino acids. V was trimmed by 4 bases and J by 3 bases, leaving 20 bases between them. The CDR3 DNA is TGTGCCAGCAGCCCAGATGCCCGGGGGCTGGGCTACGAGCAGTACTTC. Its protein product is CASSPDARGLGYEQYF.

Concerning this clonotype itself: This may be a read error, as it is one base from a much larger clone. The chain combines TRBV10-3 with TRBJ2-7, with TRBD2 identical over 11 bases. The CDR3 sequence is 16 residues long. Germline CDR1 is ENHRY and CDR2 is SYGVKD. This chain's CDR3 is CAVSEGLADLTYEQYF. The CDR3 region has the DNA TGTGCCGTCAGTGAGGGACTAGCGGATCTAACTTACGAGCAGTACTTC.

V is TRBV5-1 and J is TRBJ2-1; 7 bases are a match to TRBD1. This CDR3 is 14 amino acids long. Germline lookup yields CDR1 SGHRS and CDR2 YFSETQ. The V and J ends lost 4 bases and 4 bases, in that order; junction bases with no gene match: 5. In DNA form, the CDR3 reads TGCGCCAGCAGCCGGGACAGAGCTTACAATGAGCAGTTCTTC. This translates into CASSRDRAYNEQFF.

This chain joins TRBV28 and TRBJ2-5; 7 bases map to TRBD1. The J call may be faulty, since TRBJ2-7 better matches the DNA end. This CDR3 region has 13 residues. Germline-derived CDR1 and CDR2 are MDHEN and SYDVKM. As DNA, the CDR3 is TGTGCCAGCAGTTTAACGACAGGGCACGAGCAGTACTTC. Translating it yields CASSLTTGHEQYF.

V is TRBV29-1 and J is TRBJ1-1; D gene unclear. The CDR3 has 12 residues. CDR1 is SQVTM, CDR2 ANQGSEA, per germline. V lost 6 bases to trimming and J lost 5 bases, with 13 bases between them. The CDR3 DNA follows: TGCAGCGTACCAAGAGAGGATACTGAAGCTTTCTTT. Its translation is CSVPREDTEAFF.

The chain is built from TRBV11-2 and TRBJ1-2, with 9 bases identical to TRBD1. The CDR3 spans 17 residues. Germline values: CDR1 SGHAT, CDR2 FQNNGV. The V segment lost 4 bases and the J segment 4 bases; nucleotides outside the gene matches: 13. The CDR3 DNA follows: TGTGCCAGCAGCTCTTTCCCCCGACAGGGGGGAAGCTATGGCTACACCTTC. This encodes CASSSFPRQGGSYGYTF. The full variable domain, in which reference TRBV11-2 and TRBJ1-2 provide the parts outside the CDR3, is EAGVAQSPRYKIIEKRQSVAFWCNPISGHATLYWYQQILGQGPKLLIQFQNNGVVDDSQLPKDRFSAERLKGVDSTLKIQPAKLEDSAVYLCASSSFPRQGGSYGYTFGSGTRLTVV.

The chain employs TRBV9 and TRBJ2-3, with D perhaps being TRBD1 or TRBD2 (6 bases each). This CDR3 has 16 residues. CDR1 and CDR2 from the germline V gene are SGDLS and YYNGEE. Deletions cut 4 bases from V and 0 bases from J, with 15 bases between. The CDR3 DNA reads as TGTGCCAGCAGCCCCTTCTGGGGGGCTAGCACAGATACGCAGTATTTT. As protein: CASSPFWGASTDTQYF.

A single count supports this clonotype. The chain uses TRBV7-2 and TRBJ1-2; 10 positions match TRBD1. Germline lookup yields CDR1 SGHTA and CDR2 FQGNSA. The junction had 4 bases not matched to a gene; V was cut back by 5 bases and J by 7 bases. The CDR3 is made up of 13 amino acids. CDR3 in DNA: TGTGCCAGCAGCCCCCGGGACAGGGGTGGCTACACCTTC. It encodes CASSPRDRGGYTF.

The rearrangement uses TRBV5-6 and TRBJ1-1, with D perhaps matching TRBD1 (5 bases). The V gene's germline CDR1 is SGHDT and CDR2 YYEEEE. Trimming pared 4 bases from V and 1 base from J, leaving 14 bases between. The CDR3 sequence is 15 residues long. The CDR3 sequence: CASSPRRGGNTEAFF. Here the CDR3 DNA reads TGTGCCAGCAGCCCCCGCCGGGGCGGGAACACTGAAGCTTTCTTT.

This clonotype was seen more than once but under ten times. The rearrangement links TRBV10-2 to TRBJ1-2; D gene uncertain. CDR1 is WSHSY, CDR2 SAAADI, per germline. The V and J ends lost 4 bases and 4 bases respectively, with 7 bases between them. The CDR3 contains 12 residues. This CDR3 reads CASSVSAYGYTF. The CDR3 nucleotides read TGCGCCAGCAGTGTATCGGCCTATGGCTACACCTTC.

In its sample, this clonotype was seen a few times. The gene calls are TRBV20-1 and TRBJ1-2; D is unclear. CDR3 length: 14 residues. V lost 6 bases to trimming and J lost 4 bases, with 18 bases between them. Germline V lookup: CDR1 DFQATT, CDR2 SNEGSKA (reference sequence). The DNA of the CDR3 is TGCAGTGCCCAGGCCCGGGGTGAACTCTATGGCTACACCTTC. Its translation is CSAQARGELYGYTF.

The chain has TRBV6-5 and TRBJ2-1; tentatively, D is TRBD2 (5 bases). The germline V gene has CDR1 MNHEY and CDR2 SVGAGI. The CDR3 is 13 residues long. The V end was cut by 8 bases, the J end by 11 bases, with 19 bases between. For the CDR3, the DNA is TGTGCCAGCGGGGTGGGAAGCGAGCGGAAGCAGTTCTTC. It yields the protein CASGVGSERKQFF.

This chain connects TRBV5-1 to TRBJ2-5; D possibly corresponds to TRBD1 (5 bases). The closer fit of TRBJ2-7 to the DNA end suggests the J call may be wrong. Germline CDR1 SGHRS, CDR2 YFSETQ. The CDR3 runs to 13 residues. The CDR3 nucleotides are TGCGCCAGCAGCTTATCGTCAGGGTTCGAGCAGTACTTC. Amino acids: CASSLSSGFEQYF.

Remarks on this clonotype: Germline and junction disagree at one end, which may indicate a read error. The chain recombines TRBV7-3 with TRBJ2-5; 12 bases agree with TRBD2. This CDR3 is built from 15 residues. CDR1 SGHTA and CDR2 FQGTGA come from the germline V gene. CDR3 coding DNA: TGTGCCAGCGGCTTAAGACTAGCGGGGGTAGAGACCCAGTACTTC. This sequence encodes CASGLRLAGVETQYF.

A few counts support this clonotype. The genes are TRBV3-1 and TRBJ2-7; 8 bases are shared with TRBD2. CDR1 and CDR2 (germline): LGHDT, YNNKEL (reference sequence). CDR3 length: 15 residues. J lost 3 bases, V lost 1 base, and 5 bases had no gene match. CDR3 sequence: CASSQVLAVSYEQYF. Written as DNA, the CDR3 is TGTGCCAGCAGCCAAGTACTAGCGGTGAGCTACGAGCAGTACTTC.